This T cell receptor beta chain is drawn from a study of blood T cell repertoires in COVID-19. This CDR3 is built from 15 residues. Germline CDR1 and CDR2: SGHNT and YENEEA. V was clipped by 2 bases and J by 5 bases; unmatched bases: 7. Only in-frame clones appear in the TCRdb table, and some are missing; sequencing was by immunoSEQ multiplex PCR. Seen here are under 300,000 clones, over 80% observed once, and the top ten hold around 5.5%. This chain uses TRBV11-3 with TRBJ2-5; 8 bases map to TRBD1. This TCR came from a human donor in a cohort sampled during active COVID-19. The specimen was peripheral blood. Here the CDR3 reads CASSLSGTGLETQYF. The DNA for the CDR3 is TGTGCCAGCAGCTTATCCGGGACAGGCCTTGAGACCCAGTACTTC. Full variable domain (outside the CDR3, taken from reference TRBV11-3 and TRBJ2-5): EAGVVQSPRYKIIEKKQPVAFWCNPISGHNTLYWYLQNLGQGPELLIRYENEEAVDDSQLPKDRFSAERLKGVDSTLKIQPAELGDSAVYLCASSLSGTGLETQYFGPGTRLLVL.